This paragraph reports one T cell receptor beta chain. The antigen is unknown. This specimen belongs to a study of T cell responses to AZD1222 COVID-19 vaccine. The study's findings and limits: Variant regions that are unmutated are reportedly the target of nearly half of spike-specific TCRs. Donor demographics were predominantly white British with a female majority; clonal diversity may be underestimated. Mapped onto spike, vaccine-associated CD4 TCRs spanned it and were dominant at 160-218 and 743-854. Baseline antibody screening turned up just 6 or 7 seropositive AZD1222 recipients.

The V gene end was trimmed by 2 bases and the J gene end by 0 bases; junction bases not matched to a gene: 3. CDR1 SGDLS and CDR2 YYNGEE come from the germline V gene. The CDR3 covers 16 residues. Produced via immunoSEQ multiplex PCR; TCRdb's table is partial and in-frame only. The sample has about 170,000 clones; around nine tenths are singletons. This sequence originates from an adult in good health. The starting material was peripheral blood, obtained on day 0 of AZD1222 vaccination. This chain joins TRBV9 and TRBJ2-2, with 8 bases that match TRBD1. Here the CDR3 reads CASSVTDRANTGELFF. The CDR3, as DNA: TGTGCCAGCAGCGTGACGGACAGGGCGAACACCGGGGAGCTGTTTTTT.